This TCR beta chain originates from a study of cytomegalovirus exposure and HLA in healthy donors. Germline trimming cut 4 bases from V and 6 bases from J; bases unmatched to any gene: 13. The CDR3 has 17 residues. Germline lookup yields CDR1 SGDLS and CDR2 YYNGEE. Each donor was nominally healthy when sampled (though unrecorded immune exposures were likely). Regarding the study as a whole: In a later analysis, at a false discovery rate of 0.05, approximately 16,000 TCR beta sequences were associated with HLA alleles. Across donors, most TCRs were seen rarely, yet some public ones were widespread. Later work found most CMV-associated TCR beta chains apparently HLA-restricted.

Worth noting for this clone: Its specificity is unknown.

The PCR employed 60 Vbeta primers together with 13 Jbeta primers. Repertoires were generated with immunoSEQ multiplex PCR, while TCRdb's copy carries only in-frame clones and drops some. The top ten hold approximately 2.8% of the sample, which has some 110,000 clones, 70% to 80% seen once. The sequence derives from a female donor in good health and CMV-seronegative. The sequencing input was PBMCs. The chain combines TRBV9 with TRBJ2-3; 11 nucleotides line up with TRBD2. CDR3 sequence: CASSTTSGSGSWDTQYF. The CDR3 DNA reads as TGTGCCAGCAGCACCACTAGCGGGAGCGGTTCTTGGGATACGCAGTATTTT.